A selection of T cell receptor beta chains follows, all from one sample in a study of T cell responses to AZD1222 COVID-19 vaccine. Produced via immunoSEQ multiplex PCR; TCRdb's table is partial and in-frame only. Among roughly 42,000 clones listed, over 75% were seen once. This material consisted of peripheral blood, taken 28 days after the second dose of the MenACWY control vaccine. The source of these receptors is an adult who received the MenACWY meningococcal vaccine as a control. Both conserved end residues are part of each CDR3. Each record gives: D gene, CDR3 length, clone size, J gene, V gene, CDR3 DNA, CDR3 protein. A D gene is named only where the DNA matches it firmly. Only some rows state a clone size, as once, few, many or a class for expanded clones.

>TRBD2|21|.|TRBJ2-3|TRBV7-3
TGTGCCAGCAGCTTAAGGACCTCCAGCGGGAGGCTATCGGGAGGCACAGATACGCAGTATTTT
CASSLRTSSGRLSGGTDTQYF
>.|13|.|TRBJ2-7|TRBV28
TGTGCCAGCACCCGGGACTTCTCCTACGAGCAGTACTTC
CASTRDFSYEQYF
>TRBD1|14|.|TRBJ2-7|TRBV6-6
TGTGCCAGCAGCCCCGGGACAGGGCGACACGAGCAGTACTTC
CASSPGTGRHEQYF
>.|15|.|TRBJ2-3|TRBV11-2
TGTGCCAGCAGCCCAACACGGGTCGGCACAGATACGCAGTATTTT
CASSPTRVGTDTQYF
>.|16|.|TRBJ1-5|TRBV28
TGTGCCAGCAGTTTATGGGCCGGGGGTGGTAATCAGCCCCAGCATTTT
CASSLWAGGGNQPQHF
>.|15|.|TRBJ1-5|TRBV6-5
TGTGCCAGCATCGATCGGCCAGATAGCAATCAGCCCCAGCATTTT
CASIDRPDSNQPQHF
>.|13|.|TRBJ2-3|TRBV24-1
TGTGCCACCGGTCCCCGCCTTACAGATACGCAGTATTTT
CATGPRLTDTQYF
>.|14|.|TRBJ2-7|TRBV5-1
TGCGCCAGCAGCTTGGGCCAGAGGAGCTACGAGCAGTACTTC
CASSLGQRSYEQYF
>TRBD2|18|.|TRBJ2-1|TRBV27
TGTGCCAGCAGGGAGACTAGCGGGAGGTTGAGCTCCTACAATGAGCAGTTCTTC
CASRETSGRLSSYNEQFF
>TRBD2|16|.|TRBJ2-7|TRBV28
TGTGCCAGCAGCCCTAGCGGGACGAAGGGAACTTACGAGCAGTACTTC
CASSPSGTKGTYEQYF
>.|15|.|TRBJ2-4|TRBV7-9
TGTGCCAGCAGCACGGCCCGGGACGTAAAAAACATTCAGTACTTC
CASSTARDVKNIQYF
>TRBD1|15|.|TRBJ2-1|TRBV19
TGTGCCAGTAGTATACCACAGGGGTCCTACAATGAGCAGTTCTTC
CASSIPQGSYNEQFF
>TRBD2|15|.|TRBJ2-1|TRBV18
TGTGCCAGCTCACCAGGGACTAGCGGGAGCTATGAGCAGTTCTTC
CASSPGTSGSYEQFF
>TRBD1|16|.|TRBJ1-5|TRBV28
TGTGCCAGCAGTCACCTGACAGGGGCCCGGGGGCAGCCCCAGCATTTT
CASSHLTGARGQPQHF
>.|15|.|TRBJ2-1|TRBV6-5
TGTGCCAGCAGTTACTTCTCGCGGGCCTACAATGAGCAGTTCTTC
CASSYFSRAYNEQFF
>.|13|.|TRBJ2-1|TRBV30
TGTGCCTGGAGTGTAGAGAGTGTGAGTGAGCAGTTCTTC
CAWSVESVSEQFF
>.|13|.|TRBJ1-1|TRBV7-9
TGTGCCAGCAGCTCGGGGTTGAACACTGAAGCTTTCTTT
CASSSGLNTEAFF
>.|13|.|TRBJ2-3|TRBV12-3/TRBV12-4
TGTGCCAGCAAGCCAGACTCCACAGATACGCAGTATTTT
CASKPDSTDTQYF
>.|17|.|TRBJ2-7|TRBV27
TGTGCCAGCAGTACCGTGCCCGTATCAGGGACTCTCTACGAGCAGTACTTC
CASSTVPVSGTLYEQYF
>.|15|few|TRBJ2-7|TRBV7-2
TGTGCCAGCAGCTTAGTAGGCGGAAGCTCCTACGAGCAGTACTTC
CASSLVGGSSYEQYF
>TRBD1|13|.|TRBJ1-2|TRBV30
TGTGCCTGGAGTGTAAACAGGGGAGACGGCTACACCTTC
CAWSVNRGDGYTF
>.|13|once|TRBJ2-3|TRBV2
TGTGCCAGCAGTAGAAGGGGGGCAGATACGCAGTATTTT
CASSRRGADTQYF
>.|14|once|TRBJ2-7|TRBV4-1
TGCGCCAGCTCGCATCGGACATTGACCTACGAGCAGTACTTC
CASSHRTLTYEQYF
>.|15|.|TRBJ2-3|TRBV19
TGTGCCAGTAGTAGAGGAGGACCTAGCACAGATACGCAGTATTTT
CASSRGGPSTDTQYF
>.|14|.|TRBJ2-1|TRBV18
TGTGCCAGCTCACCCGGGAAAGGGACCGTTGAGCAGTTCTTC
CASSPGKGTVEQFF
>TRBD1|13|.|TRBJ1-1|TRBV7-3
TGTGCCAGCACCCAGGGGGGGACCACTGAAGCTTTCTTT
CASTQGGTTEAFF
>.|11|.|TRBJ2-7|TRBV12-3/TRBV12-4
TGTGCCAGCAGCCTGCTCTACGAGCAGTACTTC
CASSLLYEQYF
>.|17|.|TRBJ2-6|TRBV28
TGTGCCAGCAGCACTTGGACAGCTGACTCTGGGGCCAACGTCCTGACTTTC
CASSTWTADSGANVLTF
>.|15|.|TRBJ2-7|TRBV7-6
TGTGCCAGCAGCACCCGGGACTCGAGTACCTACGAGCAGTACTTC
CASSTRDSSTYEQYF
>.|14|.|TRBJ2-3|TRBV2
TGTGCCAGCAGAGAAGAAAAGGTACGGGATACGCAGTATTTT
CASREEKVRDTQYF
>.|13|few|TRBJ1-1|TRBV12-3/TRBV12-4
TGTGCCAGCAGTTTATCTGAGAACACTGAAGCTTTCTTT
CASSLSENTEAFF
>TRBD1|15|.|TRBJ2-7|TRBV6-6
TGTGCCAGCAGACCACCGGGACAGGGGGACTACGAGCAGTACTTC
CASRPPGQGDYEQYF
>.|15|.|TRBJ2-2|TRBV6-4
.
CASSSSGEGTGELFF
>TRBD1|13|.|TRBJ2-2|TRBV7-9
TGTGCCAGCAGCAGAACAGGGGGCGGGGAGCTGTTTTTT
CASSRTGGGELFF
>TRBD2|16|.|TRBJ2-3|TRBV7-8
TGTGCCAGCAGCAGCAGACTAGGCGGGAGTACAGATACGCAGTATTTT
CASSSRLGGSTDTQYF
>TRBD2|17|.|TRBJ2-7|TRBV5-1
TGCGCCAGCAGCTCGGAACCGGGACTAGCGGGAGGTATCGAGCAGTACTTC
CASSSEPGLAGGIEQYF
>.|13|.|TRBJ1-1|TRBV30
TGTGCCTGGAAATTCTCCGAGGGGACTGAAGCTTTCTTT
CAWKFSEGTEAFF
>.|14|.|TRBJ2-1|TRBV2
TGTGCCAGCAGCGAGGTCGTTGCCTACAATGAGCAGTTCTTC
CASSEVVAYNEQFF
>.|13|.|TRBJ2-7|TRBV10-2
TGCGCCAGCAGTGCGGGGGTTGCGTACGAGCAGTACTTC
CASSAGVAYEQYF
>.|16|.|TRBJ1-4|TRBV5-1
TGCGCCAGCAGCTTACTAGGGGGTTCCACTAATGAAAAACTGTTTTTT
CASSLLGGSTNEKLFF
>.|12|.|TRBJ2-2|TRBV18
TGTGCCAGCTCACCACTTGGCGGGGAGCTGTTTTTT
CASSPLGGELFF
>.|15|.|TRBJ2-3|TRBV9
TGTGCCAGCAGCCCCCAATCTGGGAGCACAGATACGCAGTATTTT
CASSPQSGSTDTQYF
>.|12|.|TRBJ1-2|TRBV6-5
TGTGCCAGTTTCGAGGGGGGGATTGGCTACACCTTC
CASFEGGIGYTF